One and the same sample provided the 11 T cell receptor beta chains below, sequenced in a study of shared clonotypes between healthy human individuals. Naive CD8 cells lacked CD45RO, underwent positive selection for CCR7 and left out terminally differentiated effector memory CD45RA+ cells. The repertoire was sequenced with immunoSEQ multiplex PCR; TCRdb's copy has only in-frame clones and lacks some. The sample lists about 2.1 million clones; roughly 91% were seen once. Sequencing was carried out using naive CD8+ T cells from PBMCs. These receptors were collected from a man between 18 and 35 years old in good health. Some clones in this sample may be carry-over from other donors' samples.

The V gene is TRBV5-3, the J gene TRBJ2-5, with D tentatively TRBD2 (5 bases). TRBV5-3 has ORF status, its function being uncertain. Trimming removed 2 bases at V and 7 bases at J, with 9 bases between. The CDR3 is 12 residues long. This chain's CDR3 is CARSLVEGTQYF. The CDR3 nucleotides are TGTGCCAGAAGCTTAGTTGAGGGGACCCAGTACTTC.

The chain carries TRBV19 and TRBJ1-5; 7 nucleotides agree with TRBD1. V dropped 7 bases and J dropped 6; count of bases not matched to a gene: 12. CDR1 LNHDA and CDR2 SQIVND come from the germline V gene (reference sequence). The CDR3 runs 15 residues. CDR3 region: CASTLGGQNGQPQHF. CDR3 in DNA: TGTGCCAGTACCCTAGGGGGACAGAATGGTCAGCCCCAGCATTTT.

In the case of this clone: Other DNA sequences within the sample encode an identical CDR3. The chain carries TRBV15 and TRBJ2-7; either TRBD1 or TRBD2 may supply D (6 bases each). Germline CDR1 reads LNHNV; CDR2 reads YYDKDF (reference sequence). V shed 1 base and J shed 2 bases, with 9 bases lying between them. The CDR3 sequence is 14 residues long. The chain's CDR3 is CATSRGGATYEQYF. CDR3 DNA sequence: TGTGCCACCAGCAGAGGGGGGGCTACCTACGAGCAGTACTTC.

The CDR3 bases are TGTGCCAGTAGTATATTGGACAGGACTATTAACTATGGCTACACCTTC. Translation: CASSILDRTINYGYTF. The chain links TRBV19 to TRBJ1-2; 7 bases map to TRBD1. Germline V gene sequence: CDR1 LNHDA, CDR2 SQIVND (reference sequence). The CDR3 extends over 16 amino acids. Unmatched junction bases numbered 7, after V lost 2 bases and J lost 1 base. The entire variable domain, with the rest obtained from reference TRBV19 and TRBJ1-2, is as follows: DGGITQSPKYLFRKEGQNVTLSCEQNLNHDAMYWYRQDPGQGLRLIYYSQIVNDFQKGDIAEGYSVSREKKESFPLTVTSAQKNPTAFYLCASSILDRTINYGYTFGSGTRLTVV.

CDR3: CASRLGPNEQFF. CDR3 nucleotide sequence: TGTGCCAGCAGATTGGGCCCGAATGAGCAGTTCTTC. The chain is built from TRBV11-2 and TRBJ2-1, with D uncertain. V lost 6 bases and J lost 7, with 10 bases in between. The CDR3 length is 12 residues. CDR1 is SGHAT, CDR2 FQNNGV, per germline.

This chain links TRBV7-9 with TRBJ2-2; D is ambiguous. The CDR3 loop spans 12 amino acids. The V and J ends lost 5 bases and 11 bases respectively, with 12 bases between them. Germline assignment: CDR1 SEHNR and CDR2 FQNEAQ (reference sequence). The CDR3 DNA reads TGTGCCAGCAGCCCGAATCTCTCAGAGCTGTTTTTT. Translation gives CASSPNLSELFF.

This clone was counted once. The chain has TRBV29-1 and TRBJ2-2; D not certain. V was cut by 0 bases and J by 7 bases, with 3 bases left in between. Germline CDR1 SQVTM, CDR2 ANQGSEA. This CDR3 has 11 amino acids. The DNA of the CDR3 is TGCAGCGTTGAAGAACGCGGGGAGCTGTTTTTT. Its translation is CSVEERGELFF.

V gene TRBV5-1 combines with J gene TRBJ2-3; D tentatively reads TRBD1 or TRBD2 (5 bases each). Trimming shortened V by 7 bases and J by 0 bases, and 6 bases separated the two germline ends. The germline gives CDR1 SGHRS, CDR2 YFSETQ. The CDR3 is made up of 12 amino acids. CDR3 DNA: TGCGCCAGCCGGGACAGCACAGATACGCAGTATTTT. This gives the protein CASRDSTDTQYF.

The V call is TRBV10-3, the J call TRBJ2-1, with TRBD2 matching 8 bases. The germline gives CDR1 ENHRY, CDR2 SYGVKD. V lost 0 bases and J lost 1; bases outside the gene matches: 5. The CDR3 consists of 17 residues. Written as DNA, the CDR3 is TGTGCCATCAGTGAGTCGGCACTAGCGGAATCCTACAATGAGCAGTTCTTC. Amino acid sequence: CAISESALAESYNEQFF.

The chain couples TRBV7-2 to TRBJ2-7; D ambiguous. Trimming took 3 bases from V and 5 from J, leaving 8 bases between them. From germline, CDR1 is SGHTA and CDR2 FQGNSA. The CDR3 consists of 12 residues. The CDR3 loop reads CASSLLLNEQYF. The DNA for the CDR3 is TGTGCCAGCAGCTTGTTGTTGAACGAGCAGTACTTC.

The chain recombines TRBV19 with TRBJ1-2; the D gene is possibly TRBD1 (6 bases). Trimming shortened V by 5 bases and J by 1 base, and 14 bases separated the two germline ends. The CDR3 is made up of 15 amino acids. Germline V gene lookup returns CDR1 LNHDA and CDR2 SQIVND (reference sequence). In nucleotides, the CDR3 is TGTGCCAGTAGTCCACGAGGGGGGATTAACTATGGCTACACCTTC. As protein: CASSPRGGINYGYTF.